The entry below describes one T cell receptor beta chain. The data derive from a study of shared clonotypes between healthy human individuals. The authors split each subset's genomic DNA evenly across several immunoSEQ plates. Template amounts of approximately 300 ng DNA, around 33,000 T cell genomes, were employed in unsorted PBMC replicate PCRs. Libraries were prepared by immunoSEQ multiplex PCR; TCRdb keeps only in-frame clonotypes and omits some of them. The sample carries some 490,000 clones, roughly 80% recorded once. CDR3 length: 10 amino acids. CDR1 is DFQATT, CDR2 SNEGSKA, per germline (reference sequence). V was clipped by 6 bases and J by 6 bases, with 7 bases between them. Only Caucasian adults living in Nashville, Tennessee served as donors.

The chain employs TRBV20-1 and TRBJ2-3, with unresolved D. The clonotype originates from a middle-aged woman in good health. Some clones in this sample may be carry-over from other donors' samples. The sequencing sample was made of PBMCs. The CDR3 spells CSAESDTQYF. The CDR3 region has the DNA TGCAGTGCCGAGTCGGATACGCAGTATTTT.